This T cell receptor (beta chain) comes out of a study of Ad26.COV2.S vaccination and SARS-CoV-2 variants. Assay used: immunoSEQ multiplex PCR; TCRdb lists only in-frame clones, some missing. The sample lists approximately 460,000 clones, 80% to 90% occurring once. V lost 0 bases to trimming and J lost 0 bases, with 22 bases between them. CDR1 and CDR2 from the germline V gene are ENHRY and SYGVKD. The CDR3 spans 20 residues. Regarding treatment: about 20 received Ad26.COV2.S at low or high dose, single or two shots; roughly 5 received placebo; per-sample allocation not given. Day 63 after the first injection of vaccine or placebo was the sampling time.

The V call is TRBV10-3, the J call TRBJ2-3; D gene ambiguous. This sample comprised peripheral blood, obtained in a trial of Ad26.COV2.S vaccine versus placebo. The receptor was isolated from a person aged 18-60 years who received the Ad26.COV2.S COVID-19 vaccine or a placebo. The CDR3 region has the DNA TGTGCCATCAGTGAGTCCTTGTTTCCCCCACGGCCGGGTAGCACAGATACGCAGTATTTT. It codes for CAISESLFPPRPGSTDTQYF.